This T cell receptor (beta chain) was found in a study of blood T cell repertoires in COVID-19. Some clones are missing from TCRdb's copy, which holds only in-frame ones; the method was immunoSEQ multiplex PCR. This repertoire shows around 120,000 clones, less than 90% found once; its top ten account for about 2.2%. Germline V CDR1 and CDR2: MNHEY, SVGAGI. The CDR3 has 13 amino acids. The V end was cut by 3 bases, the J end by 5 bases, with 8 bases between. Sequencing input: peripheral blood. The TCR sequence derives from a man aged 25-40 years with acute or convalescent COVID-19. V gene TRBV6-5 combines with J gene TRBJ1-5, with D hard to call. Here the CDR3 reads CASSYDIYQPQHF. CDR3 sequence (DNA): TGTGCCAGCAGTTATGACATTTATCAGCCCCAGCATTTT.